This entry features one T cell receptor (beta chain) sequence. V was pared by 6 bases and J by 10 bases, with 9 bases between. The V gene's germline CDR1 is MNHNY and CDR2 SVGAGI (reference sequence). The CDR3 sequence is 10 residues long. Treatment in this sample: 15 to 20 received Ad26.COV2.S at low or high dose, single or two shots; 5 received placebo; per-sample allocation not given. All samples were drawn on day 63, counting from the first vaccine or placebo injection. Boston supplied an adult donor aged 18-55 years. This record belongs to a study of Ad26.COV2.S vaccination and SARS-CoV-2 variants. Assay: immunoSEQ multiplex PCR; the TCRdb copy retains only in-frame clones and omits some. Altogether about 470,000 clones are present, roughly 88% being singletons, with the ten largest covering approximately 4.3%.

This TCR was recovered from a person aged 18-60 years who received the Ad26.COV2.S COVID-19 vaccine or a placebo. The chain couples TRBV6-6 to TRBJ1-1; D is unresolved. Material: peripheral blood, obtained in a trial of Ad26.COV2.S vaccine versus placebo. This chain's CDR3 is CASSPSGAFF. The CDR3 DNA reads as TGTGCCAGCAGCCCCTCAGGAGCTTTCTTT.